The present T cell receptor (beta chain) was sequenced within a study of response to subunit inactivated influenza vaccine. Regarding the study as a whole: The authors suggested that few new T cells are recruited per seasonal influenza vaccination.

The CDR3 runs 13 residues. Per the germline V gene, CDR1 is DFQATT and CDR2 is SNEGSKA (reference sequence). V gave up 1 base and J gave up 4 bases, with 8 bases separating them. MiXCR, applied by TCRdb to the RT-PCR reads, yields one record per CDR3 protein. Among about 500,000 distinct CDR3 sequences, approximately 15% were seen once, and the ten largest hold less than 4%. Of note for this clonotype: Its antigen is unknown.

The chain is built from TRBV20-1 and TRBJ2-1; D may be TRBD2 (6 bases). The sequencing used CD4+ T cells sorted from PBMCs, collected roughly 24 months after vaccination. The receptor's source is a man between 50 and 70 years old who received an inactivated influenza vaccine. DNA for the CDR3: TGCAGTGCTAGAGCTAGCGAATACAATGAGCAGTTCTTC. It specifies CSARASEYNEQFF.